This T cell receptor (beta chain) was sequenced during a study of blood T cell repertoires in COVID-19 (TCRdb year 2020). Turning to the overall study: The collaborator samples originated in the United States, Italy and Spain and spanned the acute and convalescent phases of COVID-19. The material from the prospective study consisted of cDNA or gDNA derived from T cells, B-cell-depleted T cells, or PBMCs. Subjects who had been exposed to COVID-19, were actively infected with it, or had recovered from it provided the deeply sampled blood TCRbeta repertoires that made up the dataset. The repertoires were released in a freely available public database intended as a resource for research on the immune response to SARS-CoV-2. Samples were obtained from the ongoing ImmuneRACE study (first 160 participants) and from some 1,200 subjects provided by 6 global collaborators. The sample metadata nearly always contained a de-identified subject ID, COVID-19 status, age in years and sex. Where available, HLA class I and class II types were taken from metadata supplied by the sample provider and were not determined by assay-based typing.

The research as a whole found: The amount of clinical and demographic metadata varied by source and participant and was provided uncurated.

TCRbeta CDR3 regions were amplified from genomic DNA by means of the immunoSEQ Assay, a bias-controlled multiplex PCR. Per the original workflow: Within the assay, amplification of reference gene primers was used to estimate how many nucleated cells each sample contained. Sequence reads were collapsed and filtered to measure the absolute abundance of every unique TCRbeta CDR3 rearrangement. Productive Simpson clonality was computed per sample as the square root of Simpson's diversity index over productive rearrangements. TCRdb mirrors the immuneACCESS table, restricted to in-frame sequences. Some clones are absent from its copies; in checked studies, under half trace to an unresolved V gene, and the reason for the others is unknown. The V and J calls and clone size are taken from that table; D and trimming were inferred from the DNA. This sample has roughly 66,000 clones in its table, and more than 85% of those were observed once. The ten largest make up around 12% of the sample.

From its cysteine to its phenylalanine, the CDR3 spans 15 amino acids. Only CDR3 DNA is held: 45 bases, read in frame from base 1. Trimming removed 5 bases from V and 4 bases from J, leaving 17 bases between the germline ends. According to the germline V gene, CDR1 reads LGHNA and CDR2 reads YSLEER. Collaborating institutions collected whole blood in K2EDTA tubes following their own protocols. For TCRbeta analysis, collaborator samples were shipped as frozen whole blood, as isolated PBMCs, or as DNA extracted from either sample type. Concerning this clone itself: It has no known antigen specificity. The sample holds no much larger clone one base away, and base qualities are not on file.

This clonotype originated in a human donor with active COVID-19. The donor label of this sample is uncertain. The rearrangement combines TRBV4-3 with TRBJ1-2, with an unclear D gene assignment. The specimen was peripheral blood. The DNA is TGCGCCAGCAGCGATTCTACGACGGAGAGCTATGGCTACACCTTC. It translates as CASSDSTTESYGYTF.